The subject of this entry is one T cell receptor (beta chain). This entry comes from a study of CD8 T cells in Susac syndrome. 0.5 to 1 ug RNA was reverse transcribed with random hexamers. One entry per CDR3 protein results from TCRdb running MiXCR on the immunoSEQ multiplex PCR reads. Here the sample spans 150,000 to 190,000 distinct CDR3 sequences, nearly 97% being singletons. CDR3 length equals 13 residues. Trimming cost V 0 bases and J 4 bases, with 7 bases left between them. The germline CDR1 and CDR2 sequences are GTSNPN and SVGIG (reference sequence). Those who served as multiple sclerosis controls were treatment-naive patients with stable or active relapsing-remitting disease.

The genes are TRBV30 and TRBJ1-5; D gene unclear. The sequence was collected from a human donor with multiple sclerosis. Sequenced sample: CD8+ T cells from PBMCs. The CDR3 is CAWSVSVNQPQHF. The CDR3 coding sequence is TGTGCCTGGAGTGTGTCTGTTAATCAGCCCCAGCATTTT.